This is a list of T cell receptor beta chains from one sample in a study of shared clonotypes between healthy human individuals. Repertoires were generated with immunoSEQ multiplex PCR, while TCRdb's copy carries only in-frame clones and drops some. The repertoire holds approximately 2.5 million clones, with roughly 93% as singletons. Specimen: naive CD4+ T cells from PBMCs. The receptor set was obtained from a man aged 18 to 30 in good health. Some clones in this sample may be carry-over from other donors' samples. The CDR3 runs from the conserved cysteine through the conserved F or W. A D gene is named only where the DNA matches it firmly. Size is omitted from some rows. Given values are once, few, many or a class for expanded clones.

J: TRBJ1-2
size: NA
D: NA
V: TRBV15
CDR3: CATSIRATGYTF
DNA: TGTGCCACCAGTATCAGGGCGACTGGCTACACCTTC

J: TRBJ1-3
size: NA
D: NA
V: TRBV7-9
CDR3: CASSFSQGDTIYF
DNA: TGTGCCAGCAGCTTTAGCCAGGGCGACACCATATATTTT

J: TRBJ2-2
size: once
D: NA
V: TRBV5-1
CDR3: CASRPRDRVANSTGRTGELFF
DNA: TGCGCCAGCAGACCGAGGGATAGGGTCGCAAACTCTACCGGGCGGACCGGGGAGCTGTTTTTT

J: TRBJ2-2
size: NA
D: NA
V: TRBV5-1
CDR3: CASSPGTALSSTGELFF
DNA: TGCGCCAGCAGCCCCGGGACGGCCCTATCGAGCACCGGGGAGCTGTTTTTT

J: TRBJ2-1
size: NA
D: NA
V: TRBV30
CDR3: CAWDRDTDYNEQFF
DNA: TGTGCCTGGGACCGGGACACGGACTACAATGAGCAGTTCTTC

J: TRBJ2-5
size: NA
D: NA
V: TRBV5-4
CDR3: CASTRSLLGQSKETQYF
DNA: TGTGCCAGCACCCGCTCCCTATTAGGACAGAGTAAAGAGACCCAGTACTTC

J: TRBJ2-7
size: NA
D: NA
V: TRBV30
CDR3: CAWSRPATDLQYF
DNA: TGTGCCTGGAGTCGACCTGCGACAGATCTCCAGTACTTC

J: TRBJ2-7
size: NA
D: TRBD1
V: TRBV7-2
CDR3: CASSFTGQGYRDEQYF
DNA: TGTGCCAGCAGCTTTACTGGACAGGGCTACCGGGACGAGCAGTACTTC

J: TRBJ1-1
size: NA
D: TRBD1
V: TRBV5-1
CDR3: CASSPGTANTEAFF
DNA: TGCGCCAGCAGCCCCGGGACAGCAAACACTGAAGCTTTCTTT

J: TRBJ1-2
size: NA
D: NA
V: TRBV30
CDR3: CAWSVGRVGYGYTF
DNA: TGTGCCTGGAGTGTAGGACGGGTGGGCTATGGCTACACCTTC

J: TRBJ2-3
size: once
D: TRBD2
V: TRBV7-2
CDR3: CASSFPPGLAGGTDTQYF
DNA: TGTGCCAGCAGCTTCCCACCCGGACTAGCGGGAGGCACAGATACGCAGTATTTT

J: TRBJ1-5
size: once
D: TRBD1
V: TRBV10-2
CDR3: CASKGQSGTGGNQPQHF
DNA: TGCGCCAGCAAGGGGCAATCCGGGACAGGTGGAAATCAGCCCCAGCATTTT

J: TRBJ1-3
size: NA
D: NA
V: TRBV5-6
CDR3: CASSTLWDARSGNTIYF
DNA: TGTGCCAGCAGCACACTTTGGGACGCTCGCTCTGGAAACACCATATATTTT

J: TRBJ2-1
size: NA
D: TRBD1
V: TRBV6-6
CDR3: CASGGWDRNYNEQFF
DNA: TGTGCCAGCGGCGGGTGGGACAGAAACTACAATGAGCAGTTCTTC

J: TRBJ2-4
size: NA
D: NA
V: TRBV2
CDR3: CASSGEGGNIQYF
DNA: TGTGCCAGCAGTGGAGAAGGGGGAAACATTCAGTACTTC

J: TRBJ2-5
size: NA
D: TRBD2
V: TRBV7-8
CDR3: CASSPSQNLAGGLGQETQYF
DNA: TGTGCCAGCAGCCCTTCCCAGAACTTAGCGGGAGGGCTTGGGCAAGAGACCCAGTACTTC

J: TRBJ1-5
size: NA
D: TRBD1
V: TRBV18
CDR3: CASSPGQGIGGQPQHF
DNA: TGTGCCAGCTCACCGGGACAGGGTATAGGTGGTCAGCCCCAGCATTTT

J: TRBJ1-5
size: NA
D: NA
V: TRBV10-3
CDR3: CATTGQSNQPQHF
DNA: TGTGCCACCACGGGCCAAAGCAATCAGCCCCAGCATTTT

J: TRBJ2-5
size: NA
D: NA
V: TRBV6-1
CDR3: CASRWRLQETQYF
DNA: TGTGCCAGCAGGTGGCGTCTCCAAGAGACCCAGTACTTC

J: TRBJ2-5
size: NA
D: TRBD1
V: TRBV9
CDR3: CASSVRGQVETQYF
DNA: TGTGCCAGCAGCGTAAGGGGGCAGGTAGAGACCCAGTACTTC

J: TRBJ2-5
size: NA
D: NA
V: TRBV7-9
CDR3: CASSGGWGLNQETQYF
DNA: TGTGCCAGCAGCGGCGGGTGGGGACTGAATCAAGAGACCCAGTACTTC

J: TRBJ2-6
size: NA
D: NA
V: TRBV18
CDR3: CASSPKGPGGANVLTF
DNA: TGTGCCAGCTCACCCAAGGGCCCTGGGGGGGCCAACGTCCTGACTTTC

J: TRBJ2-7
size: NA
D: NA
V: TRBV19
CDR3: CASSRGASGLYEQYF
DNA: TGTGCCAGTAGTAGGGGGGCTAGCGGTCTCTACGAGCAGTACTTC

J: TRBJ2-7
size: once
D: TRBD2
V: TRBV7-2
CDR3: CASSLWREAGNEQYF
DNA: TGTGCCAGCAGCTTATGGCGGGAGGCTGGCAACGAGCAGTACTTC

J: TRBJ1-1
size: few
D: NA
V: TRBV2
CDR3: CASTGDTEAFF
DNA: TGTGCCAGCACAGGGGACACTGAAGCTTTCTTT

J: TRBJ2-7
size: once
D: TRBD1
V: TRBV5-4
CDR3: CASSLRTGRNSYEQYF
DNA: TGTGCCAGCAGCTTACGGACAGGGCGCAACTCCTACGAGCAGTACTTC

J: TRBJ2-2
size: NA
D: TRBD1
V: TRBV6-5
CDR3: CASRRQGAYTGELFF
DNA: TGTGCCAGCAGACGACAGGGGGCTTACACCGGGGAGCTGTTTTTT

J: TRBJ2-7
size: NA
D: NA
V: TRBV7-3
CDR3: CASSYGTDYEQYF
DNA: TGTGCCAGCAGCTACGGGACGGACTACGAGCAGTACTTC

J: TRBJ1-2
size: NA
D: TRBD1
V: TRBV7-3
CDR3: CASSSNRDSFEGYTF
DNA: TGTGCCAGCAGCTCTAACCGGGACAGCTTCGAAGGCTACACCTTC

J: TRBJ1-5
size: NA
D: NA
V: TRBV15
CDR3: CATSRGGSNQPQHF
DNA: TGTGCCACCAGCAGAGGAGGGAGCAATCAGCCCCAGCATTTT

J: TRBJ2-3
size: once
D: TRBD2
V: TRBV19
CDR3: CASRPRASGGSTDTQYF
DNA: TGTGCCAGTAGACCCCGAGCTAGCGGGGGTAGCACAGATACGCAGTATTTT

J: TRBJ2-3
size: NA
D: NA
V: TRBV5-1
CDR3: CASSFLEDTQYF
DNA: TGCGCCAGCAGCTTTTTAGAGGATACGCAGTATTTT

J: TRBJ1-2
size: NA
D: NA
V: TRBV6-1
CDR3: CASSDWAPGRSYGYTF
DNA: TGTGCCAGCAGTGATTGGGCCCCGGGACGAAGCTATGGCTACACCTTC

J: TRBJ2-7
size: once
D: NA
V: TRBV4-1
CDR3: CASSQDRIYPYEQYF
DNA: TGCGCCAGCAGCCAGGACCGAATATATCCCTACGAGCAGTACTTC

J: TRBJ1-1
size: NA
D: NA
V: TRBV29-1
CDR3: CSAKTGFLREAFF
DNA: TGCAGCGCCAAGACAGGTTTCTTAAGGGAAGCTTTCTTT

J: TRBJ2-2
size: NA
D: TRBD2
V: TRBV7-6
CDR3: CASSLAERELAGELFF
DNA: TGTGCCAGCAGCTTAGCAGAGCGGGAGCTCGCCGGGGAGCTGTTTTTT

J: TRBJ2-5
size: NA
D: TRBD2
V: TRBV9
CDR3: CASSVGRTSGAQQETQYF
DNA: TGTGCCAGCAGCGTAGGTCGAACTAGCGGGGCCCAACAAGAGACCCAGTACTTC

J: TRBJ2-3
size: NA
D: TRBD1
V: TRBV9
CDR3: CASSRDRAADTQYF
DNA: TGTGCCAGCAGCCGGGACAGGGCCGCAGATACGCAGTATTTT

J: TRBJ2-2
size: NA
D: NA
V: TRBV7-2
CDR3: CASSRLGGLTGELFF
DNA: TGTGCCAGCAGCCGACTAGGCGGTTTGACCGGGGAGCTGTTTTTT

J: TRBJ1-2
size: NA
D: NA
V: TRBV10-3
CDR3: CAISESPNPEGNYGYTF
DNA: TGTGCCATCAGTGAGTCGCCGAACCCGGAGGGCAACTATGGCTACACCTTC

J: TRBJ2-7
size: few
D: NA
V: TRBV10-1
CDR3: CATGPSGSYEQYF
DNA: TGCGCCACAGGACCAAGCGGGTCCTACGAGCAGTACTTC

J: TRBJ2-5
size: NA
D: TRBD1
V: TRBV5-1
CDR3: CASSNTPGTGKETQYF
DNA: TGCGCCAGCAGCAACACTCCCGGGACAGGGAAAGAGACCCAGTACTTC

J: TRBJ1-1
size: NA
D: NA
V: TRBV10-3
CDR3: CAISTEETGNTEAFF
DNA: TGTGCCATCAGTACAGAAGAGACAGGGAACACTGAAGCTTTCTTT

J: TRBJ2-3
size: NA
D: NA
V: TRBV7-2
CDR3: CASSLFGDTQYF
DNA: TGTGCCAGCAGCTTATTTGGGGATACGCAGTATTTT

J: TRBJ1-1
size: NA
D: TRBD1
V: TRBV6-1
CDR3: CASSEGQGGWTEAFF
DNA: TGTGCCAGCAGTGAAGGTCAGGGGGGATGGACTGAAGCTTTCTTT

J: TRBJ2-7
size: NA
D: TRBD2
V: TRBV19
CDR3: CASRTSDSYEQYF
DNA: TGTGCCAGTCGGACTAGCGACTCCTACGAGCAGTACTTC

J: TRBJ1-6
size: NA
D: NA
V: TRBV28
CDR3: CASIVEGGMGNSPLHF
DNA: TGTGCCAGCATCGTCGAAGGGGGAATGGGTAATTCACCCCTCCACTTT

J: TRBJ2-1
size: NA
D: NA
V: TRBV7-4
CDR3: CASSSHRSYNEQFF
DNA: TGTGCCAGCAGCTCGCACCGCTCCTACAATGAGCAGTTCTTC

J: TRBJ1-4
size: NA
D: NA
V: TRBV18
CDR3: CASCSVQGPNEKLFF
DNA: TGTGCCAGCTGCAGTGTCCAGGGGCCAAATGAAAAACTGTTTTTT

J: TRBJ2-7
size: NA
D: TRBD2
V: TRBV9
CDR3: CATSPGGSSNPNDYEQYF
DNA: TGTGCCACTTCCCCGGGGGGTTCCTCTAATCCGAACGACTACGAGCAGTACTTC

J: TRBJ1-4
size: NA
D: TRBD1
V: TRBV29-1
CDR3: CSVEVPADREKLFF
DNA: TGCAGCGTTGAAGTCCCCGCGGACAGGGAAAAACTGTTTTTT

J: TRBJ1-2
size: once
D: NA
V: TRBV7-2
CDR3: CASSLAWGQKGYTF
DNA: TGTGCCAGCAGCTTAGCGTGGGGACAAAAGGGCTACACCTTC

J: TRBJ2-7
size: NA
D: TRBD1
V: TRBV11-2
CDR3: CASSLKWSRDRGPGEQYF
DNA: TGTGCCAGCAGCTTAAAGTGGTCTCGGGACAGGGGCCCTGGGGAGCAGTACTTC

J: TRBJ2-7
size: NA
D: NA
V: TRBV10-2
CDR3: CASSVDVRSYEQYF
DNA: TGCGCCAGCAGCGTTGACGTACGCTCCTACGAGCAGTACTTC